This T cell receptor (beta chain) was captured by sequencing in a study of siplizumab effects on memory and regulatory T cells. Overall study findings and caveats: Mappable alloreactive CD4+ clones averaged around 69% Treg-derived with siplizumab versus 26.9% in controls.

The protocol was immunoSEQ multiplex PCR, while the TCRdb copy is restricted to in-frame clones and leaves out a portion. The table records 70,000 to 95,000 clones, approximately 97% of them present only once. In the case of this clone: What it binds is not known.

The TCR sequence derives from a human donor in good health. Sequenced material: naive CD4+ T cells sorted from blood.

In nucleotides, the CDR3 is TGTGCCAGCAGTTTTAAGGCGGGGGCCACAGATACGCAGTATTTT. It codes for CASSFKAGATDTQYF. The chain combines TRBV27 with TRBJ2-3; TRBD2 is a possible D gene (7 bases). With 3 bases removed from V and 2 bases from J, the gap between germline ends came to 12 bases. The length of the CDR3 is 15 residues. The germline V gene encodes CDR1 MNHEY and CDR2 SMNVEV (reference sequence).